This is a list of T cell receptor beta chains from one sample in a study of blood T cells in healthy people across ages. TCRdb analysed the 5' RACE reads with MiXCR anew, one entry per CDR3 protein. This table has some 640,000 distinct CDR3 sequences, about half appearing once. The source material was blood. Every receptor here comes from a woman aged 55-69 years in good health. Both conserved end residues are part of each CDR3. A D gene is named only where the DNA matches it firmly. Only part of the rows carry a size: once, few, many, or a class if the clone is expanded.

CDR3	DNA	size	J	D	V
CASSFRVDTNYGYTF	TGCGCCAGCAGCTTTCGAGTCGACACCAACTATGGCTACACCTTC	few	TRBJ1-2	NA	TRBV5-1
CSAVPGLHYEQYF	TGCAGTGCCGTCCCGGGACTACACTACGAGCAGTACTTC	NA	TRBJ2-7	TRBD2	TRBV20-1
CATSDFGTREGLDTQYF	TGTGCCACCAGTGATTTCGGTACACGAGAAGGGCTTGATACGCAGTATTTT	NA	TRBJ2-3	NA	TRBV24-1
CSAPNAVADTQYF	TGCAGTGCGCCCAATGCCGTAGCAGATACGCAGTATTTT	NA	TRBJ2-3	NA	TRBV20-1
CASSQGTSGSAGANVLTF	TGTGCCAGCAGCCAAGGGACTAGCGGGAGTGCTGGGGCCAACGTCCTGACTTTC	few	TRBJ2-6	TRBD2	TRBV4-2
CASSLLQREGRVPTQYF	TGTGCCAGCAGCTTGCTACAGCGGGAGGGCCGTGTCCCGACCCAGTACTTC	NA	TRBJ2-5	TRBD2	TRBV7-8
CSVGMKEEQYF	TGCAGCGTTGGAATGAAGGAGGAGCAGTACTTC	few	TRBJ2-7	NA	TRBV29-1
CASSQDEDRKETQYF	TGTGCCAGCAGCCAAGATGAAGACAGGAAAGAGACCCAGTACTTC	NA	TRBJ2-5	NA	TRBV4-2
CASSGNSGTTDTQYF	TGCGCCAGCAGCGGTAATAGCGGGACCACAGATACGCAGTATTTT	NA	TRBJ2-3	TRBD2	TRBV5-1
CASSYWGDTQYF	TGTGCCAGCAGTTACTGGGGAGATACGCAGTATTTT	NA	TRBJ2-3	NA	TRBV6-6
CASSEGGVYGYTF	TGTGCCAGCAGCGAGGGGGGGGTCTATGGCTACACCTTC	NA	TRBJ1-2	NA	TRBV25-1
CASSQGKAERQYF	TGTGCCAGCAGCCAAGGTAAAGCGGAGAGGCAGTATTTT	many	TRBJ2-3	NA	TRBV3-1
CASSDRREAFF	TGCGCCAGCAGCGATCGACGAGAAGCTTTCTTT	NA	TRBJ1-1	NA	TRBV5-1
CASSGHLNEQYF	TGTGCCAGCAGTGGACACCTCAATGAGCAGTACTTC	NA	TRBJ2-7	NA	TRBV6-6
CASIDSSYNSPLYF	TGTGCCAGCATCGACAGTTCCTATAATTCACCCCTCTACTTT	few	TRBJ1-6	NA	TRBV12-3/TRBV12-4
CASSPEDRSGRTTYNEQFF	TGTGCCAGCAGTCCAGAGGACAGGTCAGGGCGTACAACGTACAATGAGCAGTTCTTC	NA	TRBJ2-1	TRBD1	TRBV28
CASSFRTGKSGEQFF	TGTGCCAGCAGTTTTAGGACAGGGAAATCGGGTGAGCAGTTCTTC	many	TRBJ2-1	TRBD1	TRBV28
CASTTGANTEAFF	TGTGCCAGCACGACAGGGGCGAACACTGAAGCTTTCTTT	once	TRBJ1-1	TRBD1	TRBV2
CASSHGTSYEQYF	TGTGCCAGCAGCCATGGGACTTCTTACGAGCAGTACTTC	few	TRBJ2-7	NA	TRBV5-4
CASSVVPDRVYYGYTF	TGTGCCAGCAGCGTAGTCCCGGACAGGGTATACTATGGCTACACCTTC	few	TRBJ1-2	TRBD1	TRBV9
CASSLRRGASYGYTF	TGTGCCAGCAGTTTGAGGCGGGGGGCGTCGTATGGCTACACCTTC	few	TRBJ1-2	NA	TRBV28
CAWEDGVKNEQFF	TGTGCCTGGGAGGACGGAGTCAAAAATGAGCAGTTCTTC	few	TRBJ2-1	NA	TRBV30
CASSWGTSGRASKETQYF	TGCGCCAGCAGCTGGGGGACTAGCGGGAGGGCCTCCAAAGAGACCCAGTACTTC	few	TRBJ2-5	TRBD2	TRBV5-1
CASNPLRDRGPNEQYF	TGTGCCAGCAACCCACTCCGGGACAGGGGTCCCAATGAGCAGTACTTC	NA	TRBJ2-5	TRBD1	TRBV7-9